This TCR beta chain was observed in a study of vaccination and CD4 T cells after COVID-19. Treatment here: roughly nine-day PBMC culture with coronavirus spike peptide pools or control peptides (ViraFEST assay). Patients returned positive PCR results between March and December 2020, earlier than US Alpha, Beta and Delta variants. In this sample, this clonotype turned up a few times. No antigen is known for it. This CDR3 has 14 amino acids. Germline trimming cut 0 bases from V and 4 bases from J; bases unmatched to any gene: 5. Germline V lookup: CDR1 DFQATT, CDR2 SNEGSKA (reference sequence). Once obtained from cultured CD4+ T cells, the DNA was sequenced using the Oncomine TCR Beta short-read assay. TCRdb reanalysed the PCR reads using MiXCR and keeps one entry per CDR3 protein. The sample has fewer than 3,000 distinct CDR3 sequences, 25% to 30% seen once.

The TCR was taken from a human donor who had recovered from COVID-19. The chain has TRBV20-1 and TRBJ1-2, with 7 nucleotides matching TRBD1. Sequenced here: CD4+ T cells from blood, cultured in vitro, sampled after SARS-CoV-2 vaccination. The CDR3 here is CSARDPDRVYGYTF. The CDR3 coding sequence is TGCAGTGCTAGAGATCCTGACAGGGTCTATGGCTACACCTTC.